The 31 T cell receptor beta chains below were found in one sample sequenced in a study of cytomegalovirus exposure and HLA in healthy donors. The PCR made use of 60 Vbeta and 13 Jbeta primers. Assay used: immunoSEQ multiplex PCR; TCRdb lists only in-frame clones, some missing. The table lists approximately 160,000 clones, under 70% of them singletons. The material sequenced was PBMCs. These receptors originate from a middle-aged woman in good health and CMV-seropositive.

The J gene is TRBJ2-3, the V gene TRBV5-1; 9 bases line up with TRBD2. This CDR3 region has 14 residues. J lost 3 bases, V lost 7 bases, and 6 bases had no gene match. The germline V gene has CDR1 SGHRS and CDR2 YFSETQ. The CDR3 region is CASRDSGGTDTQYF. As DNA, the CDR3 is TGCGCCAGCCGAGATAGCGGGGGAACAGATACGCAGTATTTT.

To note about this clone: At one boundary the junction diverges from the germline segment, which might be a read error. The rearrangement links TRBV27 to TRBJ1-2, with D perhaps TRBD1 (5 bases). The CDR3 is 13 amino acids. From germline, CDR1 is MNHEY and CDR2 SMNVEV (reference sequence). This CDR3 reads CASSFGTGGGYPF. In DNA form, the CDR3 reads TGTGCCAGCAGTTTTGGTACAGGTGGTGGCTACCCCTTC.

V usage is TRBV6-6 and J usage is TRBJ1-5; D is perhaps TRBD1 (6 bases). The germline gives CDR1 MNHNY, CDR2 SVGAGI (reference sequence). This CDR3 contains 14 residues. V lost 6 bases and J lost 7, with 16 bases in between. The CDR3 DNA reads TGTGCCAGCAGCCCGCGGGGGGGCTGGCAGCCCCAGCATTTT. Its protein product is CASSPRGGWQPQHF.

This clone has more than one count but fewer than ten. CDR3 residues: CASSRGLATNYEQYF. CDR3 nucleotide sequence: TGTGCCAGCAGCCGAGGACTAGCGACAAACTACGAGCAGTACTTC. The rearrangement joins TRBV4-2 to TRBJ2-5; TRBD2 aligns across 9 bases. Matching the DNA end better, TRBJ2-7 makes the J call doubtful. Germline CDR1 is LGHNA and CDR2 is YNFKEQ. The CDR3 has 15 residues.

V usage is TRBV29-1 and J usage is TRBJ2-1, with 13 nucleotides matching TRBD2. Trimming at V came to 7 bases and at J to 2 bases, leaving 8 bases not matched to a gene. CDR1 is SQVTM and CDR2 is ANQGSEA in the germline V gene. The CDR3 has 16 amino acids. The DNA for the CDR3 is TGCAGCGGACTAGCGGGAGGAAGGGGTCCCTACAATGAGCAGTTCTTC. Protein: CSGLAGGRGPYNEQFF.

This chain joins TRBV11-2 and TRBJ1-4; D not certain. The length of the CDR3 is 17 residues. Germline V gives CDR1 SGHAT, CDR2 FQNNGV. Trimming left V 5 bases short and J 3 bases short, with 19 bases between. The CDR3 DNA follows: TGTGCCAGCAGCCCTGACAAGGTTGTTTGGGCTAATGAAAAACTGTTTTTT. Its protein product is CASSPDKVVWANEKLFF.

The chain recombines TRBV4-2 with TRBJ2-7; weak D call: TRBD1 (6 bases). This CDR3 contains 15 residues. Germline CDR1 LGHNA, CDR2 YNFKEQ. Deletions cut 1 base from V and 1 base from J, with 11 bases between. In DNA form, the CDR3 reads TGTGCCAGCAGCCAAGGGAGGACAGATTCCTACGAGCAGTACTTC. Its protein product is CASSQGRTDSYEQYF.

The V call is TRBV9, the J call TRBJ2-7, with TRBD1 identical over 10 bases. Unmatched junction bases numbered 9, after V lost 2 bases and J lost 4 bases. The CDR3 totals 16 residues. Germline values: CDR1 SGDLS, CDR2 YYNGEE. The CDR3 coding sequence is TGTGCCAGCAGCGTTGGATGGGACAGGGGTACATACGAGCAGTACTTC. It is translated as CASSVGWDRGTYEQYF.

The table lists this clone with a few counts. The chain links TRBV5-1 to TRBJ1-1; 9 positions agree with TRBD1. The V gene end was trimmed by 5 bases and the J gene end by 1 base; junction bases not matched to a gene: 6. Germline values: CDR1 SGHRS, CDR2 YFSETQ. This CDR3 is built from 15 residues. CDR3 DNA sequence: TGCGCCAGCAGACCCGTACAGGGGGCGAACACTGAAGCTTTCTTT. Its protein product is CASRPVQGANTEAFF.

This chain joins TRBV28 and TRBJ1-6, with 9 bases lining up with TRBD1. Per germline, CDR1 MDHEN and CDR2 SYDVKM. CDR3 size: 15 residues. After removal of 4 bases from V and 10 bases from J, the junction contained 8 bases not matched to a gene. The CDR3 DNA reads as TGTGCCAGCAGTTCCCCGGGACAGGGAGTCTCACCCCTCCACTTT. It codes for CASSSPGQGVSPLHF.

V is TRBV27 and J is TRBJ2-7, with D possibly being TRBD1 (7 bases). The CDR3 runs to 15 residues. Per the germline V gene, CDR1 is MNHEY and CDR2 is SMNVEV (reference sequence). The V gene lost 6 bases and the J gene lost 4 bases, with 19 bases spanning the gap. CDR3 loop: CASRPGGRGRYEQYF. In DNA, the CDR3 is TGTGCCAGCAGGCCCGGGGGCAGGGGGAGGTACGAGCAGTACTTC.

This clone occurred a few times. The chain links TRBV5-1 to TRBJ1-1, with 11 positions matching TRBD1. Per the germline V gene, CDR1 is SGHRS and CDR2 is YFSETQ. V dropped 0 bases and J dropped 8; count of bases not matched to a gene: 3. This CDR3 has 14 amino acids. The CDR3 bases are TGCGCCAGCAGCTTGGGGGACAGGGGGGCGGAAGCTTTCTTT. This codes for CASSLGDRGAEAFF.

The chain combines TRBV4-3 with TRBJ2-2; possible D gene TRBD2, 6 bases. CDR3 length: 17 amino acids. V lost 0 bases, J lost 4 bases, and 15 bases lay in between. The germline V gene has CDR1 LGHNA and CDR2 YSLEER. CDR3 coding DNA: TGCGCCAGCAGCCAAGATCTGGCGGGGCTGAGCACCGGGGAGCTGTTTTTT. It yields the protein CASSQDLAGLSTGELFF.

CDR3 sequence: CASSLSPSGGSAFF. DNA of the CDR3: TGTGCCAGCAGTTTATCCCCCTCGGGGGGATCAGCTTTCTTT. The chain uses TRBV27 and TRBJ1-1, with D perhaps matching TRBD1 (5 bases). Trimming cost V 0 bases and J 10 bases, with 15 bases left between them. Germline lookup yields CDR1 MNHEY and CDR2 SMNVEV (reference sequence). There are 14 residues in the CDR3.

Concerning this clone itself: The junction and the germline gene differ at one end; a read error may be behind it. CDR3 nucleotide sequence: TGTGCCGGTAGTATTTTCAGGGGGCTTGGAGGGAACACTGAAGCTTTCTTT. This sequence encodes CAGSIFRGLGGNTEAFF. V gene TRBV19 combines with J gene TRBJ1-1; 8 bases line up with TRBD1. CDR3 size: 17 residues. Germline CDR1 and CDR2: LNHDA and SQIVND (reference sequence).

This clone has a handful of counts. The gene calls are TRBV5-1 and TRBJ1-1, with a possible D match to TRBD1 (5 bases). The CDR3 is made up of 16 amino acids. The germline CDR1 and CDR2 sequences are SGHRS and YFSETQ. V was cut by 0 bases and J by 1 base, with 13 bases left in between. CDR3 in DNA: TGCGCCAGCAGCTTGGCCACCGGGACTGGGAACACTGAAGCTTTCTTT. Its translation: CASSLATGTGNTEAFF.

The J gene is TRBJ2-7, the V gene TRBV5-1, with D possibly being TRBD1 (6 bases). The CDR3 covers 13 residues. V gave up 6 bases and J gave up 1 base, with 11 bases separating them. From germline, CDR1 is SGHRS and CDR2 YFSETQ. The CDR3 region is CASTRDISYEQYF. CDR3 DNA sequence: TGCGCCAGCACCCGGGACATTTCCTACGAGCAGTACTTC.

The V gene is TRBV7-9, the J gene TRBJ1-1; 7 positions match TRBD1. The germline CDR1 and CDR2 sequences are SEHNR and FQNEAQ (reference sequence). Trimming took 5 bases from V and 4 from J; bases not matched to a gene: 4. The CDR3 is 13 amino acids. For the CDR3, the DNA is TGTGCCAGCAGCGCAGACAGGGTCACTGAAGCTTTCTTT. Translating gives CASSADRVTEAFF.

The table lists this clone with a few counts. The CDR3 reads CASSYSQAVYGYTF. The CDR3 nucleotides are TGTGCCAGCAGTTACTCGCAGGCCGTGTATGGCTACACCTTC. This sequence joins TRBV6-5 and TRBJ1-2; D remains unclear. V was trimmed by 0 bases and J by 5 bases, leaving 10 bases between them. Germline V lookup: CDR1 MNHEY, CDR2 SVGAGI. The CDR3 totals 14 residues.

Note on this clone: The junction does not match germline at one end; this may be a read error. This sequence joins TRBV7-7 and TRBJ2-1, with D possibly being TRBD1 (6 bases). Germline CDR1 reads SSHAT; CDR2 reads FNYEAQ (reference sequence). This CDR3 has 15 residues. The CDR3 sequence: CASSPGQQISNEQFF. CDR3 in DNA: TGTGCTAGCAGCCCAGGACAGCAGATTTCCAATGAGCAGTTCTTC.

The gene calls are TRBV15 and TRBJ1-2, with 8 positions matching TRBD1. The germline gives CDR1 LNHNV, CDR2 YYDKDF (reference sequence). The CDR3 length is 15 residues. J lost 1 base, V lost 5 bases, and 6 bases had no gene match. The CDR3 coding sequence is TGTGCCACCAGCCCCCGGACAGGGTATAACTATGGCTACACCTTC. This translates into CATSPRTGYNYGYTF. The full variable domain, rest sourced from reference TRBV15 and TRBJ1-2, is DAMVIQNPRYQVTQFGKPVTLSCSQTLNHNVMYWYQQKSSQAPKLLFHYYDKDFNNEADTPDNFQSRRPNTSFCFLDIRSPGLGDTAMYLCATSPRTGYNYGYTFGSGTRLTVV.

Note on this clone: An end of the junction differs from the germline gene, which may be a read error. This rearrangement joins TRBV27 to TRBJ1-5; D gene ambiguous. The CDR3 is 14 residues long. Germline values: CDR1 MNHEY, CDR2 SMNVEV (reference sequence). CDR3 sequence: CASSQRSVDQPQNF. CDR3 DNA: TGTGCCAGCAGTCAGCGGTCAGTCGATCAGCCCCAGAATTTT.

The chain couples TRBV27 to TRBJ2-7, with 9 bases lining up with TRBD1. Germline CDR1 and CDR2: MNHEY and SMNVEV (reference sequence). J gave up 3 bases and V 5 bases, and 5 bases lay outside the gene matches. The CDR3 extends over 14 amino acids. The CDR3 loop is CASSTGTGHYEQYF. As DNA, the CDR3 is TGTGCCAGCAGTACCGGGACAGGGCACTACGAGCAGTACTTC.

This clone was seen a handful of times. J is TRBJ1-1 and V is TRBV6-5, with D tentatively TRBD1 (5 bases). V was pared by 0 bases and J by 3 bases, with 11 bases between. CDR3 length equals 15 residues. Germline V gene lookup returns CDR1 MNHEY and CDR2 SVGAGI. The CDR3 DNA follows: TGTGCCAGCAGTTACTCTTCCTCGGGGGACACTGAAGCTTTCTTT. Its protein is CASSYSSSGDTEAFF.

The chain links TRBV6-1 to TRBJ1-1; TRBD1 agrees at 8 bases. In germline, CDR1 is MNHNS, CDR2 SASEGT. The V segment lost 7 bases and the J segment 4 bases; nucleotides outside the gene matches: 8. The CDR3 spans 14 residues. The CDR3 DNA reads as TGTGCCAGCAAGCTCGAGACAGGGGCCACTGAAGCTTTCTTT. It encodes CASKLETGATEAFF.

J is TRBJ2-7 and V is TRBV6-1, with a tentative D call TRBD2 (5 bases). This CDR3 has 15 residues. V lost 0 bases, J lost 3 bases, and 12 bases lay in between. CDR1 and CDR2 from the germline V gene are MNHNS and SASEGT. The CDR3 nucleotides are TGTGCCAGCAGTGAAGCAGCGGAGCCAGTCTACGAGCAGTACTTC. Translation gives CASSEAAEPVYEQYF.

This clone was observed a single time. The rearrangement uses TRBV30 and TRBJ2-5, with TRBD1 matching over 7 bases. Germline V lookup: CDR1 GTSNPN, CDR2 SVGIG (reference sequence). With V trimmed by 0 bases and J by 5 bases, 18 bases remained unmatched. The CDR3 runs 18 residues. The CDR3 nucleotides are TGTGCCTGGAGTGTAATCCGGGACAGAACCTTTCATGGGGAGACCCAGTACTTC. Protein: CAWSVIRDRTFHGETQYF.

This clone has only a few counts. The gene calls are TRBV6-1 and TRBJ1-2; D unresolved. The CDR3 consists of 11 residues. Trimming pared 7 bases from V and 8 bases from J, leaving 11 bases between. CDR1 and CDR2 (germline): MNHNS, SASEGT. The CDR3 is CASTPGRGYTF. The CDR3 DNA is TGTGCCAGCACCCCAGGTAGGGGCTACACCTTC.

About this clone: The junction differs from germline at one of its ends, possibly a read error. The genes are TRBV5-1 and TRBJ1-2, with 7 bases lining up with TRBD1. The CDR3 totals 15 residues. Germline loops: CDR1 SGHRS, CDR2 YFSETQ. CDR3 amino acids: CASSLDRAGEYGYPF. The CDR3, as DNA: TGCGCCAGCAGCTTAGACAGGGCCGGTGAATATGGCTACCCCTTC.

V gene TRBV5-4 combines with J gene TRBJ2-5; 10 positions agree with TRBD1. The assigned J gene may be wrong: the sequence end matches TRBJ2-7 better. The germline V gene encodes CDR1 SGHNT and CDR2 YYREEE (reference sequence). The CDR3 runs to 15 residues. The CDR3 sequence: CASSPGQGVSYEQYF. The CDR3 nucleotides read TGTGCCAGCAGCCCAGGACAGGGGGTCTCCTACGAGCAGTACTTC.

This clone came up a few times. This chain connects TRBV5-1 to TRBJ1-2, with D tentatively TRBD1 (6 bases). Germline assignment: CDR1 SGHRS and CDR2 YFSETQ. The CDR3 runs 13 residues. V was shortened by 4 bases and J by 2 bases, with 9 bases between the two germline ends. The CDR3 nucleotides are TGCGCCAGCAGCCCGGACAGAAACTATGGCTACACCTTC. Translation: CASSPDRNYGYTF.